This passage covers 12 T cell receptor beta chains from one sample sequenced in a study of blood T cell repertoires in COVID-19. TCRdb's copy holds only in-frame clones and misses some; the assay was immunoSEQ multiplex PCR. The table has roughly 160,000 clones, over 70% seen once; the top ten hold roughly 13%. What was sequenced was PBMCs or T cells enriched from blood (not recorded which). The origin of the receptors is an older woman who had recovered from COVID-19.

V gene TRBV5-4 combines with J gene TRBJ2-1; 12 nucleotides line up with TRBD2. The length of the CDR3 is 17 residues. Germline values: CDR1 SGHNT, CDR2 YYREEE (reference sequence). V shed 3 bases and J 1 base; nucleotides not matched to a gene: 5. CDR3 sequence: CASSYGGLAGSYNEQFF. The CDR3 bases are TGTGCCAGCAGCTACGGCGGACTAGCGGGATCCTACAATGAGCAGTTCTTC.

The rearrangement uses TRBV27 and TRBJ2-4; no reliable D call. This CDR3 region has 14 residues. Trimming cost V 5 bases and J 0 bases, with 8 bases left between them. CDR1 is MNHEY, CDR2 SMNVEV, per germline (reference sequence). This CDR3 is CASSNSIAKNIQYF. In nucleotides, the CDR3 is TGTGCCAGCAGTAACTCCATAGCCAAAAACATTCAGTACTTC.

The V call is TRBV7-2, the J call TRBJ2-2, with D maybe TRBD1 (5 bases). With 3 bases removed from V and 1 base from J, the gap between germline ends came to 12 bases. Germline CDR1 SGHTA, CDR2 FQGNSA. The CDR3 spans 16 residues. Written as DNA, the CDR3 is TGTGCCAGCAGCTTCCAGCGTAGGGGGAACACCGGGGAGCTGTTTTTT. It specifies CASSFQRRGNTGELFF.

This clone came up a few times. Written as DNA, the CDR3 is TGTGCCAGCAACAATCCGGAGATGAACACTGAAGCTTTCTTT. Its translation is CASNNPEMNTEAFF. The rearrangement links TRBV6-5 to TRBJ1-1; no definite D call. Germline loops: CDR1 MNHEY, CDR2 SVGAGI. This CDR3 is built from 14 residues. V lost 7 bases and J 0 bases, leaving 12 bases between the germline ends.

The chain joins TRBV27 to TRBJ2-1, with a tentative D call TRBD1 (6 bases). Germline V gene sequence: CDR1 MNHEY, CDR2 SMNVEV (reference sequence). The CDR3 contains 14 residues. Trimming left V 5 bases short and J 6 bases short, with 14 bases between. Here the CDR3 reads CASSQTQGPNEQFF. The CDR3 coding sequence is TGTGCCAGCAGTCAGACGCAGGGGCCCAATGAGCAGTTCTTC.

The CDR3, as DNA: TGTGCCAGCAGCTGGGGACTAGCGGGAGAGACCCAGTACTTC. It specifies CASSWGLAGETQYF. The rearrangement links TRBV5-4 to TRBJ2-5, with 12 bases that match TRBD2. The CDR3 contains 14 residues. With 3 bases clipped from V and 4 bases from J, the junction kept 1 base outside the gene matches. CDR1 and CDR2 from the germline V gene are SGHNT and YYREEE (reference sequence).

Only one count was recorded for this clone. V and J are TRBV27 and TRBJ1-2; 9 bases map to TRBD1. Germline V gene data show CDR1 as MNHEY and CDR2 as SMNVEV (reference sequence). This CDR3 region has 17 residues. With V trimmed by 2 bases and J by 4 bases, 11 bases remained unmatched. Here the CDR3 DNA reads TGTGCCAGCAGTTTAGGGGCTCCGGGACAGGGACTCTATGGCTACACCTTC. It codes for CASSLGAPGQGLYGYTF.

The genes are TRBV5-1 and TRBJ1-2; D is unclear. CDR1 is SGHRS and CDR2 is YFSETQ in the germline V gene. The CDR3 length is 16 residues. Trimming stripped 4 bases from V and 1 base from J, with 17 bases between. CDR3 residues: CASSQQTGMFNYGYTF. CDR3 DNA: TGCGCCAGCAGCCAACAAACCGGGATGTTTAACTATGGCTACACCTTC. Variable domain in full (rest from reference TRBV5-1 and TRBJ1-2): KAGVTQTPRYLIKTRGQQVTLSCSPISGHRSVSWYQQTPGQGLQFLFEYFSETQRNKGNFPGRFSGRQFSNSRSEMNVSTLELGDSALYLCASSQQTGMFNYGYTFGSGTRLTVV.

CDR3 DNA sequence: TGTGCCAGCAGCTCGGGACTTTCCAATCAGCCCCAGCATTTT. This sequence encodes CASSSGLSNQPQHF. The chain employs TRBV3-1 (or the pseudogene TRBV3-2) and TRBJ1-5; possible D gene TRBD1, 5 bases. Germline V gives CDR1 LGHDT, CDR2 YNNKEL (reference sequence). V was clipped by 5 bases and J by 3 bases, with 11 bases between them. The CDR3 extends over 14 amino acids.

The chain couples TRBV7-9 to TRBJ2-5; D is undetermined. Germline CDR1 and CDR2: SEHNR and FQNEAQ (reference sequence). The length of the CDR3 is 14 residues. V lost 5 bases and J 1 base, leaving 11 bases between the germline ends. The CDR3 bases are TGTGCCAGCAGCCCCTCGAGATCCCAAGAGACCCAGTACTTC. As protein: CASSPSRSQETQYF.

The sample holds a few counts of this clone. The gene calls are TRBV5-1 and TRBJ2-1; 11 bases are shared with TRBD2. Unmatched junction bases numbered 2, after V lost 4 bases and J lost 2 bases. The CDR3 is made up of 15 amino acids. Germline V gene sequence: CDR1 SGHRS, CDR2 YFSETQ. The CDR3, as DNA: TGCGCCAGCAGCACTAGCGGGAGTACCTACAATGAGCAGTTCTTC. Translating it yields CASSTSGSTYNEQFF. The full variable domain, completed using reference TRBV5-1 and TRBJ2-1, is KAGVTQTPRYLIKTRGQQVTLSCSPISGHRSVSWYQQTPGQGLQFLFEYFSETQRNKGNFPGRFSGRQFSNSRSEMNVSTLELGDSALYLCASSTSGSTYNEQFFGPGTRLTVL.

In regard to this clone: It is unclear where the CDR3 begins or ends on the DNA, so no DNA is shown, and the CDR3 is as TCRdb lists it. This chain connects TRBV28 to TRBJ1-5; the table calls TRBD1, which could not be checked here. The CDR3 is 14 amino acids long, termini counted. In germline, CDR1 is MDHEN, CDR2 SYDVKM. This chain's CDR3 is CASSFLAGDQPQHF.